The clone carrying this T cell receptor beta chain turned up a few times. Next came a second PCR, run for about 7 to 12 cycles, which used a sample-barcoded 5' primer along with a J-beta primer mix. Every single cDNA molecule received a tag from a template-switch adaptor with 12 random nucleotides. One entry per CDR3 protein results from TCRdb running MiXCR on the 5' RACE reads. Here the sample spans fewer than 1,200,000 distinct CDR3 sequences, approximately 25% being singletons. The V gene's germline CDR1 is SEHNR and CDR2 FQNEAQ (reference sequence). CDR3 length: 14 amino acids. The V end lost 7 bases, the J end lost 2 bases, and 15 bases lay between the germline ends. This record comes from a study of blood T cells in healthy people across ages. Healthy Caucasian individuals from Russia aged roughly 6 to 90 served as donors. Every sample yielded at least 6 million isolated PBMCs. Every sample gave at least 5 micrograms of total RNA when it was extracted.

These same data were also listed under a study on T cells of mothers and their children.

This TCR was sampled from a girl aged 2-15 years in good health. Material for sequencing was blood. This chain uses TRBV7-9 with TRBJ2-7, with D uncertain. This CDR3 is CASNSLTEPYEQYF. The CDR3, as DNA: TGTGCCAGCAATTCCCTGACTGAGCCCTACGAGCAGTACTTC. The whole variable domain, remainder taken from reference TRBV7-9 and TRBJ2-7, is DTGVSQNPRHKITKRGQNVTFRCDPISEHNRLYWYRQTLGQGPEFLTYFQNEAQLEKSRLLSDRFSAERPKGSFSTLEIQRTEQGDSAMYLCASNSLTEPYEQYFGPGTRLTVT.